This T cell receptor (beta chain) was captured in a study of metastatic and nonmetastatic thyroid tumors. On the study more broadly: Across peripheral blood and tumor or nodule tissue samples taken from malignant and benign thyroid patients, the repertoires were compared with one another.

Study processing details: The study's classifier, a distant-metastasis tool for papillary thyroid cancer, was built using CDR3 differences across clinicopathological groups. MiXCR re-clonotyped the PCR reads for TCRdb. Here the V and J calls rest on TCRdb's processing, not on the authors' analysis. Altogether about 20,000 clones are present, approximately 10% being singletons, with the ten largest covering 7.5% to 8%. The table lists this clone with many counts. Its antigen remains unknown. V was pared by 3 bases and J by 6 bases, with 5 bases of the junction left unmatched. This CDR3 spans 14 amino acids. Per germline, CDR1 MNHEY and CDR2 SMNVEV (reference sequence). Study conclusions and caveats: Malignant tumors reportedly showed significantly higher TCR beta diversity than benign nodules in both blood and tumor.

Each patient went into thyroid surgery without having received any treatment. The chain employs TRBV27 and TRBJ2-1; TRBD2 agrees at 7 bases. The sequenced material came from blood. The source of this sequence is a female donor with papillary thyroid cancer or a benign thyroid nodule (not recorded which). Some clones in this sample may be carry-over from other donors' samples. The DNA for the CDR3 is TGTGCCAGCAGTTTCGGGGGGTCTTTCAATGAGCAGTTCTTC. Its translation is CASSFGGSFNEQFF.